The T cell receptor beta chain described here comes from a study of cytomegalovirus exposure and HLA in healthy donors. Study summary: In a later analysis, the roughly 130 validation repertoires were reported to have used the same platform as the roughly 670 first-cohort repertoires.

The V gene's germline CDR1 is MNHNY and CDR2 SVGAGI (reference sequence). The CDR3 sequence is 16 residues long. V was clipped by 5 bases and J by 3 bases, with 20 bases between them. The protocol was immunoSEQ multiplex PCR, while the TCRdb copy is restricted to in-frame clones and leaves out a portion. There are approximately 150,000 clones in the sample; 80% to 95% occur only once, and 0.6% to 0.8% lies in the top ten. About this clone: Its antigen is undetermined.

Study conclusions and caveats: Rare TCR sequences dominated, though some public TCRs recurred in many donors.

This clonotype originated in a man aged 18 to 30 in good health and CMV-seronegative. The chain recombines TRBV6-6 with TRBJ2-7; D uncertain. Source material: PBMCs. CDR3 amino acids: CASSTMNAQPGYEQYF. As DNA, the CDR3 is TGTGCCAGCAGTACAATGAACGCCCAACCAGGCTACGAGCAGTACTTC.